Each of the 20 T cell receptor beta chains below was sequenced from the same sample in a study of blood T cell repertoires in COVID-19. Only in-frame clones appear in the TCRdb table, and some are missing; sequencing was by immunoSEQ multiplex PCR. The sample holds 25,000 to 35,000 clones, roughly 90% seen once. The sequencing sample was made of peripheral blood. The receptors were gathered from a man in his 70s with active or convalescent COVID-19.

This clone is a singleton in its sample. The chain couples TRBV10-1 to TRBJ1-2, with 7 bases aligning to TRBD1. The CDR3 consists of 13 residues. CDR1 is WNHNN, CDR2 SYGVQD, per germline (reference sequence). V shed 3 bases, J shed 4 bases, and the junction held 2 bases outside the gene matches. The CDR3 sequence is CASSDGTAYGYTF. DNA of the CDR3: TGCGCCAGCAGTGATGGGACAGCCTATGGCTACACCTTC.

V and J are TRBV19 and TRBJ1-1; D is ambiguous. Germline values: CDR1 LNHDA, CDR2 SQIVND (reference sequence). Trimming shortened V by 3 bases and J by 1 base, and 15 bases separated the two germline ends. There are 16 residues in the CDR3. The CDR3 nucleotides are TGTGCCAGTAGTATTGCCGCCGACATAAAGAACACTGAAGCTTTCTTT. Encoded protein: CASSIAADIKNTEAFF.

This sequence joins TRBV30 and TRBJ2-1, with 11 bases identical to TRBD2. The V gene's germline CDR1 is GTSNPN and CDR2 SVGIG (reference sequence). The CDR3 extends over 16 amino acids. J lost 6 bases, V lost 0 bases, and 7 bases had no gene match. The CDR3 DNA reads TGTGCCTGGAGTGTACTGTCTAGCGGGGGGTTCAATGAGCAGTTCTTC. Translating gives CAWSVLSSGGFNEQFF.

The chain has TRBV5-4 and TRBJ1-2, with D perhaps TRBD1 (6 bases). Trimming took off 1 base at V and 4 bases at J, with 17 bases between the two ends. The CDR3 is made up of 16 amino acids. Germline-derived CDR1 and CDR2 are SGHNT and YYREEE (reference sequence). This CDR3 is CASSLPLEGGAYGYTF. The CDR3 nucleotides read TGTGCCAGCAGCTTGCCCTTGGAGGGGGGGGCCTATGGCTACACCTTC. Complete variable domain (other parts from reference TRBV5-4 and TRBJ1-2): ETGVTQSPTHLIKTRGQQVTLRCSSQSGHNTVSWYQQALGQGPQFIFQYYREEENGRGNFPPRFSGLQFPNYSSELNVNALELDDSALYLCASSLPLEGGAYGYTFGSGTRLTVV.

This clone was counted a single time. CDR3 coding DNA: TGTGCCAGCAGCTTCGCTACGAGGGCTAGCGGGCAATATAGCACAGATACGCAGTATTTT. As protein: CASSFATRASGQYSTDTQYF. V gene TRBV7-8 combines with J gene TRBJ2-3; TRBD2 agrees at 8 bases. Germline lookup yields CDR1 SGHVS and CDR2 FQNEAQ. Trimming at V came to 3 bases and at J to 0 bases, leaving 17 bases not matched to a gene. The CDR3 extends over 20 amino acids.

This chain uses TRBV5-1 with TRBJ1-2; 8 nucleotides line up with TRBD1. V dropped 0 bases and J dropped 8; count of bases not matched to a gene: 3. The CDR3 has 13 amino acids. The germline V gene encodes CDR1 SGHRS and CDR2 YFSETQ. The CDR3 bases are TGCGCCAGCAGCTTGGGGACAGGGATGGGCTACACCTTC. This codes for CASSLGTGMGYTF.

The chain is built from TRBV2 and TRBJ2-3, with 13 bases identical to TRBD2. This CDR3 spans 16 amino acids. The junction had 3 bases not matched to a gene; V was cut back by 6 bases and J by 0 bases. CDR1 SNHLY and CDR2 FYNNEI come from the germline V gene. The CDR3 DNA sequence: TGTGCCAGCAGCGGACTAGCGGGGGAGAGCACAGATACGCAGTATTTT. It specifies CASSGLAGESTDTQYF. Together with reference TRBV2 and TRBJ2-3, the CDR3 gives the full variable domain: EPEVTQTPSHQVTQMGQEVILRCVPISNHLYFYWYRQILGQKVEFLVSFYNNEISEKSEIFDDQFSVERPDGSNFTLKIRSTKLEDSAMYFCASSGLAGESTDTQYFGPGTRLTVL.

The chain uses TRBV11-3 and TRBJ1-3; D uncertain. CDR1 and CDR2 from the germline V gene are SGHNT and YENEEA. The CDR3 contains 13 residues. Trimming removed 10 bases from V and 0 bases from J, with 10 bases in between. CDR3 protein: CANPQDSGNTIYF. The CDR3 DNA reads TGTGCCAATCCTCAGGACTCTGGAAACACCATATATTTT.

The CDR3 spells CASSGETGYGYTF. The CDR3 DNA sequence: TGTGCCAGCAGTGGGGAGACAGGCTATGGCTACACCTTC. The chain has TRBV2 and TRBJ1-2, with D possibly TRBD1 on 6 matching bases. Deletions cut 4 bases from V and 4 bases from J, with 10 bases between. Germline V gene data show CDR1 as SNHLY and CDR2 as FYNNEI. The CDR3 sequence is 13 residues long.

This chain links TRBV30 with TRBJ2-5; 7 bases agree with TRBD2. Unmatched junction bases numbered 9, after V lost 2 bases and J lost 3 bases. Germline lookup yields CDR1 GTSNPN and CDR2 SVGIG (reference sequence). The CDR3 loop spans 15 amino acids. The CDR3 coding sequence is TGTGCCTGGAGTAGTAGTTCGGGGGGAAAAGAGACCCAGTACTTC. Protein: CAWSSSSGGKETQYF.

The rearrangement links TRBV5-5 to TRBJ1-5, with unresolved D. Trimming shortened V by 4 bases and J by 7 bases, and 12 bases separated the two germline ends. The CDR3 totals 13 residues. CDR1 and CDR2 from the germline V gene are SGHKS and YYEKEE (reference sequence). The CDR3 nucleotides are TGTGCCAGCAGCCTGGCCGAGGGACAGCCCCAGCATTTT. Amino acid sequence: CASSLAEGQPQHF.

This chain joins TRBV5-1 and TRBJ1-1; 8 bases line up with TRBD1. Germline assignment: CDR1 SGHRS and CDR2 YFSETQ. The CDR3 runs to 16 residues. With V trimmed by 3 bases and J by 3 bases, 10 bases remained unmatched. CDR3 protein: CASSSGTGVFDTEAFF. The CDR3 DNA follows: TGCGCCAGCAGCTCGGGGACAGGAGTATTTGACACTGAAGCTTTCTTT.

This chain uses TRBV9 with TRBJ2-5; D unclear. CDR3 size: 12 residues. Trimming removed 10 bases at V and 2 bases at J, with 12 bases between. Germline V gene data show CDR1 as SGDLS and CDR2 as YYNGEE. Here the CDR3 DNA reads TGTGCCTCCCAGAGAGGACAAGAGACCCAGTACTTC. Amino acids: CASQRGQETQYF.

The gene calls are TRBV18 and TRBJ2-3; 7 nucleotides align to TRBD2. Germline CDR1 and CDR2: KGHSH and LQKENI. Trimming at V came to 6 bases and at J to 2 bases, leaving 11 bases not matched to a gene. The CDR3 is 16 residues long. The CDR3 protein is CASSPGGGRPTDTQYF. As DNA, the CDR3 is TGTGCCAGCTCGCCCGGTGGCGGGAGACCCACAGATACGCAGTATTTT.

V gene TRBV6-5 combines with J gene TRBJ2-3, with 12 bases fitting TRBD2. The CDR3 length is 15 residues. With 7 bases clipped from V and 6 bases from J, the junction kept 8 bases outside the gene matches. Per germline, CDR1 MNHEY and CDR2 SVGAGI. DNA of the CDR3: TGTGCCAGCAACCCTAGCGGGGGGGCAAGGGATACGCAGTATTTT. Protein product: CASNPSGGARDTQYF.

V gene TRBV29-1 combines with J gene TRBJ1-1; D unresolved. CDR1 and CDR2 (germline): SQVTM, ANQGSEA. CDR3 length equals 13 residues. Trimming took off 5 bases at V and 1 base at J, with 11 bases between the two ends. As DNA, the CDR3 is TGCAGCGTTAGGAGGGAATGGAACACTGAAGCTTTCTTT. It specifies CSVRREWNTEAFF.

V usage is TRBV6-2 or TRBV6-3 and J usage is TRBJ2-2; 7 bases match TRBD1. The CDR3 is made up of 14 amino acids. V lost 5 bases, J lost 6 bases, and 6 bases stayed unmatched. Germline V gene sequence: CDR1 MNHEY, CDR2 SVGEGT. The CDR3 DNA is TGTGCCAGCAGTCCCCTACAGGGGCCCGGGGAGCTGTTTTTT. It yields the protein CASSPLQGPGELFF.

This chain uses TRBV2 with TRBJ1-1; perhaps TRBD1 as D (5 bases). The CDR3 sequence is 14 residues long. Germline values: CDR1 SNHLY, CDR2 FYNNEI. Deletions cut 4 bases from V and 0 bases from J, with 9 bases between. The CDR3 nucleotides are TGTGCCAGCAGTGTCGCAGGGATGAACACTGAAGCTTTCTTT. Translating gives CASSVAGMNTEAFF.

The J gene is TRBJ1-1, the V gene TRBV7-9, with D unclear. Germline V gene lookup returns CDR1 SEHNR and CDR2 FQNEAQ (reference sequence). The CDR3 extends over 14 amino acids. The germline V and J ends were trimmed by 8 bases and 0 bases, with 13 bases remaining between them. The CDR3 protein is CASGSGRLNTEAFF. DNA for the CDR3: TGTGCCAGCGGGAGTGGGCGACTGAACACTGAAGCTTTCTTT.

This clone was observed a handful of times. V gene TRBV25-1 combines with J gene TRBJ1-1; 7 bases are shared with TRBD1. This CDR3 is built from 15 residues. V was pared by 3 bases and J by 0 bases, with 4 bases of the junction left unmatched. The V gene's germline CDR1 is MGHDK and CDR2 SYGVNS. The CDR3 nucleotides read TGTGCCAGCAGTGAGTACAGGGGTTTGAACACTGAAGCTTTCTTT. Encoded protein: CASSEYRGLNTEAFF.